These T cell receptor beta chains were read from a single sample in a study of beta chain features in type 1 diabetes. The method was immunoSEQ multiplex PCR; TCRdb's version includes in-frame clones alone and lacks a portion of them. The table includes under 300,000 clones, approximately 8% detected once. The sequenced sample was central memory CD4+ T cells from blood. These TCRs come from a woman younger than 35 in good health. Both conserved end residues are part of each CDR3. The D gene is left open where the match is weak. Part of the rows lack a size; the others show once, few, many or a class for expanded clones.

>TRBV1|TRBJ2-7|15|few|NA
TGCACCAGCAGCCATGCGGGGGTTAGGTCGGGCGAGCAGTACTTC
CTSSHAGVRSGEQYF
>TRBV28|TRBJ1-2|12|many|NA
TGTGCCAGCCGACTAGGGGACCATGGCTACACCTTC
CASRLGDHGYTF
>TRBV30|TRBJ2-7|15|NA|NA
TGTGCCTGGAGTGTACCAGGGGGGGCAATCTACGAGCAGTACTTC
CAWSVPGGAIYEQYF
>TRBV7-2|TRBJ2-5|14|few|NA
TGTGCCAGCAGACAACAGTCAGGGTTGGAGACCCAGTACTTC
CASRQQSGLETQYF
>TRBV7-9|TRBJ1-4|15|NA|NA
TGTGCCAGCAGCTCAGGCGGACGGGGTATTAGGAAACTGTTTTTT
CASSSGGRGIRKLFF
>TRBV4-1|TRBJ2-3|15|NA|TRBD2
TGTGCCAGCAGCCGTAGCGGGAGTCGGGCAGATACGCAGTATTTT
CASSRSGSRADTQYF
>TRBV12-2|TRBJ1-2|13|NA|NA
TGTGCAAGTCGTCATATGTTACTCTATGGCTACACCTTC
CASRHMLLYGYTF
>TRBV7-2|TRBJ1-4|16|NA|NA
TGTGCCAGCAGCCCGCAACGAACTACGGGGAATGAAAAACTGTTTTTT
CASSPQRTTGNEKLFF
>TRBV6-6|TRBJ2-6|13|NA|NA
TGTGCCAGCAGTACCTGGGGGGCCAACGTCCTGACTTTC
CASSTWGANVLTF
>TRBV7-3|TRBJ1-6|14|NA|TRBD1
TGTGCCAGCAGCTTAGGACAGGGGGATTCACCCCTCCACTTT
CASSLGQGDSPLHF
>TRBV9|TRBJ2-2|14|NA|NA
TGTGCCAGCAGCGTAGCGGGGTCCACCGGGGAGCTGTTTTTT
CASSVAGSTGELFF
>TRBV7-3|TRBJ2-3|14|few|NA
TGTGCCAGCAGCTTAACACCAGTCGGGGATACGCAGTATTTT
CASSLTPVGDTQYF
>TRBV5-4|TRBJ1-2|13|NA|NA
TGCGCCAGCAGCCCCCAACAGGGCCTTGGCTACACCTTC
CASSPQQGLGYTF
>TRBV7-2|TRBJ2-3|12|many|NA
TGTGCCAGCAGCCGACGGGTAGATACGCAGTATTTT
CASSRRVDTQYF
>TRBV7-2|TRBJ2-1|14|few|NA
TGTGCCAGCACCTCTGGCGGGACCTACAATGAGCAGTTCTTC
CASTSGGTYNEQFF
>TRBV7-9|TRBJ2-5|12|NA|NA
TGTGCCAGCAGCCCGGGGAGAGAGACCCAGTACTTC
CASSPGRETQYF
>TRBV27|TRBJ1-5|16|few|NA
TGTGCCAGCAGTCCCTATTCCGGGACACGAAATCAGCCCCAGCATTTT
CASSPYSGTRNQPQHF